The 3 T cell receptor beta chains below all came from one sample that was sequenced in a study of blood T cells in healthy people across ages. PCR was performed a second time for 7 to 11 cycles using a sample-barcoded 5' primer and a J-beta primer mix. TCRdb called the 5' RACE reads again in MiXCR, with one record for every CDR3 protein. The data show under 1,000,000 distinct CDR3 sequences, about 46% seen once. The specimen sequenced was blood. Source of these receptors: a man at least 80 years old in good health.

The rearrangement joins TRBV30 to TRBJ2-1; no clear D gene. V gave up 0 bases and J gave up 6 bases, with 12 bases separating them. The CDR3 is 14 amino acids. The germline V gene has CDR1 GTSNPN and CDR2 SVGIG (reference sequence). CDR3 sequence: CAWSVSEIANEQFF. The CDR3 nucleotides are TGTGCCTGGAGTGTAAGCGAAATTGCCAATGAGCAGTTCTTC.

The gene calls are TRBV28 and TRBJ1-5, with D possibly matching TRBD1 (5 bases). There are 14 residues in the CDR3. Germline V gives CDR1 MDHEN, CDR2 SYDVKM. Trimming cost V 6 bases and J 4 bases, with 13 bases left between them. This chain's CDR3 is CASRGGGSNQPQHF. CDR3 nucleotide sequence: TGTGCCAGCAGGGGCGGGGGGTCGAATCAGCCCCAGCATTTT. Drawing the rest from reference TRBV28 and TRBJ1-5, the complete variable domain is DVKVTQSSRYLVKRTGEKVFLECVQDMDHENMFWYRQDPGLGLRLIYFSYDVKMKEKGDIPEGYSVSREKKERFSLILESASTNQTSMYLCASRGGGSNQPQHFGDGTRLSIL.

This clonotype was detected once. The chain has TRBV4-3 and TRBJ2-2, with 11 bases that match TRBD2. The CDR3 runs 19 residues. Germline CDR1 and CDR2: LGHNA and YSLEER. With V trimmed by 0 bases and J by 7 bases, 13 bases remained unmatched. The CDR3 nucleotides are TGCGCCAGCAGCCAAGAGGTTCAAAGGACTAGCGGGTGGGGCGGGGAGCTGTTTTTT. Translating it yields CASSQEVQRTSGWGGELFF.